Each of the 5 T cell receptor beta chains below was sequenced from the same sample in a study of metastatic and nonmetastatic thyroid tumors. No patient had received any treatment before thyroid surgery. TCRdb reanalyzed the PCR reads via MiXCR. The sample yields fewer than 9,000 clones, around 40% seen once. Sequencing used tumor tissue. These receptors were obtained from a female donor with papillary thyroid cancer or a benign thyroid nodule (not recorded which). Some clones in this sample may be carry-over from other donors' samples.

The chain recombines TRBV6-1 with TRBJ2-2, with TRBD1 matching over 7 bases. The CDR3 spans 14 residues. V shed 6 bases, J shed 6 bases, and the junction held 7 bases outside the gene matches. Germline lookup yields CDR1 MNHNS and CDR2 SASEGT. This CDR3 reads CASRHGTVAGELFF. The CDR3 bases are TGTGCCAGCAGGCACGGGACAGTCGCCGGGGAGCTGTTTTTT.

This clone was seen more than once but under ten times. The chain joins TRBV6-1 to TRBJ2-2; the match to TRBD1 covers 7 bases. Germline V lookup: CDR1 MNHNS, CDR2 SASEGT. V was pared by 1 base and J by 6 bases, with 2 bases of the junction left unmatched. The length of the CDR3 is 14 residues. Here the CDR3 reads CASSEGGGAGELFF. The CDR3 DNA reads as TGTGCCAGCAGTGAAGGAGGGGGCGCCGGGGAGCTGTTTTTT.

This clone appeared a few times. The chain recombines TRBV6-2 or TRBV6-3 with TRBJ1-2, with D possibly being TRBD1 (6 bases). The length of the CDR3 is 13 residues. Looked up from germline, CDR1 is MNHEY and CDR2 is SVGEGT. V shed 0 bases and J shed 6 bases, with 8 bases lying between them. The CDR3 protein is CASSYSGGDGYTF. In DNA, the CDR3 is TGTGCCAGCAGTTACTCAGGGGGGGATGGCTACACCTTC.

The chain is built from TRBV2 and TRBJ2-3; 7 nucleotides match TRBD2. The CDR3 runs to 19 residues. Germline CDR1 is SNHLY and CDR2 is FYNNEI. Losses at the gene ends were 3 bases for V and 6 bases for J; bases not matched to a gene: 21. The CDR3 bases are TGTGCCAGCAGTGAGAGCCACCGGAGACTAGCCCTCGGCCCGGATACGCAGTATTTT. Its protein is CASSESHRRLALGPDTQYF.

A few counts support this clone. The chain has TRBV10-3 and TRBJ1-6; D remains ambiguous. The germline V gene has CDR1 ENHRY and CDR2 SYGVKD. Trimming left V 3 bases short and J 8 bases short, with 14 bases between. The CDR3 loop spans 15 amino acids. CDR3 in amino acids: CAISERSSGDSPLHF. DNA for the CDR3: TGTGCCATCAGTGAAAGGAGTTCGGGCGATTCACCCCTCCACTTT.